The TCR beta chain under discussion was sequenced for a study of blood T cell repertoires in COVID-19. Method: immunoSEQ multiplex PCR; TCRdb's copy keeps in-frame clones and lacks some. Of about 280,000 clones in the sample, roughly 87% were seen once. The V and J ends lost 1 base and 3 bases respectively, with 11 bases between them. CDR3 length: 15 amino acids. CDR1 SGHAT and CDR2 FQNNGV come from the germline V gene. V is TRBV11-2 and J is TRBJ2-3; perhaps TRBD2 as D (6 bases). The origin of this receptor is a human donor in a cohort sampled during active COVID-19. The sample consisted of peripheral blood. CDR3 nucleotides: TGTGCCAGCAGCTTAGGCGGGACTTTTACAGATACGCAGTATTTT. The encoded protein is CASSLGGTFTDTQYF.